The sequence of this TCR beta chain was determined in a study of CD8+ T cells in alopecia areata. The overall study: Treated patients were given oral tofacitinib, which was dosed at 5 to 10 mg twice daily.

As for this clone: Its target is not known.

Study conclusions and caveats: Especially in alopecia totalis/universalis, lesional scalp showed greater clonality than normal scalp did. Association of baseline CD8+ expansion with response is uncertain owing to one nonresponder.

From germline, CDR1 is SNHLY and CDR2 FYNNEI. J lost 2 bases, V lost 5 bases, and 7 bases had no gene match. The CDR3 length is 16 residues. Treatment meaning: oral pan-JAK inhibitor, 5-10 mg twice daily. Separation by sorting yielded CD4+ and CD8+ T cells from PBMCs. As the sequencing template, cDNA was produced by extracting RNA and reverse transcribing it. Produced via immunoSEQ multiplex PCR; TCRdb's table is partial and in-frame only. The sample has over 70,000 clones; approximately 66% are singletons. Sequencing was performed on CD8+ T cells sorted from blood, taken at week 24, from a patient treated with tofacitinib. The receptor's source is a human donor with alopecia areata. The gene calls are TRBV2 and TRBJ2-2, with 8 positions matching TRBD2. CDR3 loop: CASSTLAGHNTGELFF. CDR3 in DNA: TGTGCCAGCAGTACTTTAGCGGGACATAACACCGGGGAGCTGTTTTTT.